This TCR beta chain was profiled in a study of cytotoxic CD8 clonotypes in ibrutinib-treated CLL. The overall study: On average, about 92,000 productive rearrangements and a few hundred thousand productive templates per sample.

CDR1 and CDR2 (germline): SGHTA, FQGNSA. The CDR3 runs 14 residues. The V and J ends lost 5 bases and 5 bases, in that order; junction bases with no gene match: 8. Study-wide results and limits: Clonality correlated strongly with circulating CD8+ T cells and exceeded age-matched healthy donors at baseline. Timing of sampling differed between sustained-remission and progressing patients.

As regards this clone: Its cognate antigen is unknown.

Only in-frame clones appear in the TCRdb table, and some are missing; sequencing was by immunoSEQ multiplex PCR. The sample includes more than 300,000 clones, around four fifths of them seen just once. The receptor comes from a human donor with chronic lymphocytic leukemia. The chain carries TRBV7-2 and TRBJ2-7, with 8 bases fitting TRBD2. The input for sequencing was PBMCs, taken before ibrutinib treatment. CDR3: CASSTRGGVHEQYF. DNA for the CDR3: TGTGCCAGCAGCACCCGGGGGGGAGTCCACGAGCAGTACTTC.